These 27 T cell receptor beta chains were all obtained from the same sample, sequenced in a study of CD8 T cells in Susac syndrome. RNA in amounts of roughly 0.5 to 1 ug was reverse transcribed with random hexamers. TCRdb passed the immunoSEQ multiplex PCR reads through MiXCR, listing each CDR3 protein once. In the table there are approximately 200,000 distinct CDR3 sequences, about 95% of which are singletons. The specimen was CD4+ T cells from PBMCs. The receptors here all came from a human donor with multiple sclerosis.

This clonotype was seen only once. V usage is TRBV7-9 and J usage is TRBJ1-2; no definite D call. This CDR3 has 17 amino acids. Per the germline V gene, CDR1 is SEHNR and CDR2 is FQNEAQ (reference sequence). Trimming shortened V by 6 bases and J by 2 bases, and 22 bases separated the two germline ends. The chain's CDR3 is CASSFWEALGGNYGYTF. CDR3 DNA sequence: TGTGCCAGCAGTTTCTGGGAGGCCCTCGGAGGGAACTATGGCTACACCTTC.

The chain employs TRBV9 and TRBJ2-1, with D possibly being TRBD1 (6 bases). The CDR3 is made up of 16 amino acids. V lost 4 bases, J lost 9 bases, and 23 bases lay in between. Germline CDR1 SGDLS, CDR2 YYNGEE. CDR3 nucleotides: TGTGCCAGCAGCCCCAGAGGCCAGGGGATAAGTAGTGAGCAGTTCTTC. It codes for CASSPRGQGISSEQFF.

This rearrangement joins TRBV10-2 to TRBJ2-7, with D possibly TRBD1 on 6 matching bases. Germline CDR1 reads WSHSY; CDR2 reads SAAADI. The CDR3 consists of 13 residues. The V gene lost 6 bases and the J gene lost 3 bases, with 12 bases spanning the gap. For the CDR3, the DNA is TGCGCCAGCAGCCTAGGACAGAACTACGAGCAGTACTTC. Encoded protein: CASSLGQNYEQYF.

The chain carries TRBV12-3 or TRBV12-4 and TRBJ1-5; D is unclear. The CDR3 runs to 11 residues. V was cut by 3 bases and J by 8 bases, with 5 bases left in between. CDR3 loop: CASSFGEPQHF. Here the CDR3 DNA reads TGTGCCAGCAGTTTCGGAGAGCCCCAGCATTTT.

The genes are TRBV29-1 and TRBJ2-3, with 7 bases that match TRBD1. The CDR3 runs 12 residues. With 7 bases clipped from V and 5 bases from J, the junction kept 6 bases outside the gene matches. Germline values: CDR1 SQVTM, CDR2 ANQGSEA. CDR3 coding DNA: TGCAGCGCCCCCACAGGGGTAGATACGCAGTATTTT. Translated, it gives CSAPTGVDTQYF.

This chain links TRBV27 with TRBJ1-1; maybe TRBD1 (5 bases). The V end was cut by 5 bases, the J end by 4 bases, with 11 bases between. Looked up from germline, CDR1 is MNHEY and CDR2 is SMNVEV (reference sequence). CDR3 length: 13 amino acids. This chain's CDR3 is CASSLTRGTEAFF. CDR3 DNA: TGTGCCAGCAGTCTGACAAGGGGCACTGAAGCTTTCTTT.

The rearrangement uses TRBV29-1 and TRBJ2-5; the match to TRBD2 covers 8 bases. V lost 1 base to trimming and J lost 5 bases; unmatched junction nucleotides: 6. Germline V gene lookup returns CDR1 SQVTM and CDR2 ANQGSEA. CDR3 length equals 14 residues. Here the CDR3 reads CSVEGRLARETQYF. The CDR3 nucleotides read TGCAGCGTTGAAGGCAGACTAGCGCGGGAGACCCAGTACTTC.

This clonotype has a single count. This rearrangement joins TRBV5-6 to TRBJ2-7; 7 bases are a match to TRBD1. Trimming cost V 4 bases and J 1 base; bases outside gene matches: 2. Germline lookup yields CDR1 SGHDT and CDR2 YYEEEE. CDR3 size: 13 residues. This CDR3 is CASSGQASYEQYV. In DNA form, the CDR3 reads TGTGCCAGCAGCGGACAGGCGTCCTACGAGCAGTACGTC.

The chain recombines TRBV29-1 with TRBJ1-1; perhaps TRBD1 as D (5 bases). Trimming left V 5 bases short and J 5 bases short, with 18 bases between. CDR3 length: 14 residues. Germline V CDR1 and CDR2: SQVTM, ANQGSEA. CDR3 sequence: CSVYRTSGGTEAFF. CDR3 nucleotide sequence: TGCAGCGTTTACCGGACCTCCGGGGGGACTGAAGCTTTCTTT.

V gene TRBV5-1 combines with J gene TRBJ2-2; possibly TRBD1 for D (6 bases). With 0 bases removed from V and 7 bases from J, the gap between germline ends came to 10 bases. The CDR3 contains 14 residues. Germline loops: CDR1 SGHRS, CDR2 YFSETQ. CDR3 coding DNA: TGCGCCAGCAGCTTGGCGGACAGCGGCGGGGAGCTGTTTTTT. Translated, it gives CASSLADSGGELFF.

The DNA of the CDR3 is TGCAGTGCTAAAGCTCCGGACAGGGTTTACGAGCAGTACGTC. As protein: CSAKAPDRVYEQYV. The chain links TRBV20-1 to TRBJ2-7; 8 positions agree with TRBD1. With 4 bases clipped from V and 4 bases from J, the junction kept 9 bases outside the gene matches. CDR1 is DFQATT, CDR2 SNEGSKA, per germline (reference sequence). The CDR3 sequence is 14 residues long.

This chain connects TRBV11-2 to TRBJ2-2; D might be TRBD2 (5 bases). The CDR3 is 16 residues long. V was clipped by 6 bases and J by 0 bases, with 14 bases between them. CDR1 and CDR2 (germline): SGHAT, FQNNGV. The CDR3 reads CASRGVGRTNTGELFF. CDR3 coding DNA: TGTGCCAGCAGGGGAGTCGGGCGCACGAACACCGGGGAGCTGTTTTTT. The full variable domain, rest sourced from reference TRBV11-2 and TRBJ2-2, is EAGVAQSPRYKIIEKRQSVAFWCNPISGHATLYWYQQILGQGPKLLIQFQNNGVVDDSQLPKDRFSAERLKGVDSTLKIQPAKLEDSAVYLCASRGVGRTNTGELFFGEGSRLTVL.

The chain uses TRBV4-1 and TRBJ2-6; TRBD1 agrees at 7 bases. Germline V gives CDR1 MGHRA, CDR2 YSYEKL. The CDR3 is 19 residues long. After removal of 3 bases from V and 0 bases from J, the junction contained 11 bases not matched to a gene. CDR3 nucleotides: TGCGCCAGCAGCCACGTTATACAGGGGCCAAACTCTGGGGCCAACGTCCTGACTTTC. Its protein product is CASSHVIQGPNSGANVLTF.

The rearrangement uses TRBV3-1 and TRBJ1-4; D gene unclear. The germline gives CDR1 LGHDT, CDR2 YNNKEL (reference sequence). The CDR3 runs 16 residues. Trimming left V 0 bases short and J 0 bases short, with 8 bases between. CDR3 sequence: CASSQEGGSTNEKLFF. The CDR3 DNA is TGTGCCAGCAGCCAAGAAGGTGGTTCAACTAATGAAAAACTGTTTTTT.

This chain joins TRBV20-1 and TRBJ2-1, with 16 bases identical to TRBD2. The germline gives CDR1 DFQATT, CDR2 SNEGSKA (reference sequence). This CDR3 is built from 18 residues. Trimming removed 2 bases from V and 8 bases from J; junction bases left unmatched: 12. Written as DNA, the CDR3 is TGCAGTGCTAGAACACCGGGACTAGCGGGGGGGCCGTATCATGAGCAGTTCTTC. Translation: CSARTPGLAGGPYHEQFF.

The genes are TRBV20-1 and TRBJ1-2; tentative D call: TRBD1 (5 bases). The CDR3 length is 12 residues. Germline V lookup: CDR1 DFQATT, CDR2 SNEGSKA (reference sequence). V lost 6 bases, J lost 7 bases, and 15 bases lay in between. The CDR3 nucleotides are TGCAGTGCCCCGCCCCAGGGTCCTGGCTACACCTTC. Translated, it gives CSAPPQGPGYTF.

V and J are TRBV7-3 and TRBJ2-1; D is perhaps TRBD1 or TRBD2 (5 bases each). Looked up from germline, CDR1 is SGHTA and CDR2 is FQGTGA. The CDR3 loop spans 15 amino acids. Trimming removed 5 bases from V and 9 bases from J, with 20 bases in between. The CDR3 sequence: CASSPQDNWAGEQFF. Written as DNA, the CDR3 is TGTGCCAGCAGCCCACAGGATAACTGGGCGGGTGAGCAGTTCTTC.

The rearrangement uses TRBV20-1 and TRBJ1-2; D might be TRBD1 (6 bases). Germline V lookup: CDR1 DFQATT, CDR2 SNEGSKA (reference sequence). The CDR3 consists of 13 residues. V lost 3 bases to trimming and J lost 5 bases, with 13 bases between them. DNA for the CDR3: TGCAGTGCTAGTCCCGGGACACGTTATGGCTACACCTTC. Amino acids: CSASPGTRYGYTF.

This clonotype showed up just once. The rearrangement uses TRBV5-4 and TRBJ1-5, with D possibly matching TRBD1 (5 bases). This CDR3 contains 15 residues. The germline V gene encodes CDR1 SGHNT and CDR2 YYREEE (reference sequence). The V end lost 7 bases, the J end lost 5 bases, and 19 bases lay between the germline ends. The CDR3 sequence: CASGTWTGSDQPQHF. CDR3 DNA sequence: TGTGCCAGCGGGACGTGGACGGGGTCGGATCAGCCCCAGCATTTT.

This clonotype was found a few times. V is TRBV3-1 and J is TRBJ2-3; 10 nucleotides agree with TRBD1. Per the germline V gene, CDR1 is LGHDT and CDR2 is YNNKEL (reference sequence). V shed 3 bases and J 4 bases; nucleotides not matched to a gene: 1. This CDR3 region has 14 residues. CDR3 region: CASSQGTGADTQYF. The CDR3 nucleotides read TGTGCCAGCAGCCAGGGGACAGGGGCAGATACGCAGTATTTT.

The CDR3 coding sequence is TGCAGCGTTGAAACGGGGGTGAATGTCAATGAGCAGTTCTTC. Encoded protein: CSVETGVNVNEQFF. This sequence joins TRBV29-1 and TRBJ2-1; D is possibly TRBD2 (6 bases). V shed 2 bases and J shed 6 bases, with 14 bases lying between them. The CDR3 spans 14 residues. Per germline, CDR1 SQVTM and CDR2 ANQGSEA.

V is TRBV12-3 or TRBV12-4 and J is TRBJ1-1; no clear D. The CDR3 sequence is 13 residues long. V lost 6 bases and J 1 base, leaving 9 bases between the germline ends. The CDR3 protein is CASSLLSNTEAFF. The DNA for the CDR3 is TGTGCCAGCAGCTTGCTATCGAACACTGAAGCTTTCTTT.

V is TRBV5-8 and J is TRBJ2-7; the D is unclear. Germline CDR1 and CDR2: SGHTS and YDEGEE. The V gene lost 1 base and the J gene lost 2 bases, with 10 bases spanning the gap. The CDR3 is made up of 14 amino acids. CDR3 nucleotides: TGTGCCAGCAGCTTGCCCGGCAAGGCCTACGAGCAGTACTTC. It specifies CASSLPGKAYEQYF.

V and J are TRBV18 and TRBJ1-5, with a tentative D call TRBD1 (5 bases). Between the trimmed V and J ends, which lost 1 base and 7 bases, there was a span of 14 bases. The CDR3 length is 15 residues. Per the germline V gene, CDR1 is KGHSH and CDR2 is LQKENI. The CDR3 bases are TGTGCCAGCTCACCACTCCCGGGACCGGGACAGCCCCAGCATTTT. Residues: CASSPLPGPGQPQHF.

Remarks on this clonotype: The junction departs from germline at one end; a sequencing error may be responsible. This chain connects TRBV7-7 to TRBJ2-5, with D maybe TRBD1 (6 bases). This CDR3 has 15 residues. Germline CDR1 and CDR2: SSHAT and FNYEAQ (reference sequence). The CDR3 DNA sequence: TGTGCTAGCAGCCCAGACAGGTCGCGCGGGGAGACCCAGTACTTC. This encodes CASSPDRSRGETQYF.

This clonotype was observed a single time. The chain combines TRBV20-1 with TRBJ1-2; possibly TRBD1 for D (6 bases). Germline-derived CDR1 and CDR2 are DFQATT and SNEGSKA (reference sequence). This CDR3 is 12 amino acids long. The ends were cut back, 6 bases at V and 4 bases at J, with 12 bases in the middle. This CDR3 is CSAEDRIYGYTF. The CDR3 region has the DNA TGCAGTGCCGAAGACAGGATCTATGGCTACACCTTC.

The chain recombines TRBV7-3 with TRBJ2-5; 11 nucleotides align to TRBD1. Germline lookup yields CDR1 SGHTA and CDR2 FQGTGA. The CDR3 is 16 amino acids. The V gene end was trimmed by 5 bases and the J gene end by 5 bases; junction bases not matched to a gene: 10. The CDR3 coding sequence is TGTGCCAGCAGCGCGAACCGGGACAGGGGGAAGGAGACCCAGTACTTC. Amino acids: CASSANRDRGKETQYF. Together with reference TRBV7-3 and TRBJ2-5, the CDR3 gives the full variable domain: GAGVSQTPSNKVTEKGKYVELRCDPISGHTALYWYRQSLGQGPEFLIYFQGTGAADDSGLPNDRFFAVRPEGSVSTLKIQRTERGDSAVYLCASSANRDRGKETQYFGPGTRLLVL.